These T cell receptor beta chains were read from a single sample in a study of T cell responses to AZD1222 COVID-19 vaccine. TCRdb keeps only in-frame clones here, not all; method: immunoSEQ multiplex PCR. The sample records around 120,000 clones, approximately 85% being singletons. Material: peripheral blood, obtained on day 0 of MenACWY control vaccination. These receptors all come from an adult in good health. Each CDR3 is given with its conserved first and last residue. Fields, in order: clone size, J gene, V gene, D gene, CDR3 protein, CDR3 DNA. D genes are given only for firm matches. Not every row has a clone size; where given, it reads once, few, many or a size class.

once	TRBJ2-1	TRBV24-1	TRBD2	CATSDPSGGHYNEQFF	TGTGCCACCAGTGATCCTAGCGGGGGCCATTACAATGAGCAGTTCTTC
NA	TRBJ1-6	TRBV2	NA	CASTARAGQGNSPLHF	TGTGCCAGCACCGCGCGGGCAGGGCAAGGGAATTCACCCCTCCACTTT
NA	TRBJ1-2	TRBV6-5	NA	CASSYAYGLNYGYTF	TGTGCCAGCAGTTACGCATATGGGCTTAACTATGGCTACACCTTC
NA	TRBJ2-7	TRBV7-8	NA	CASTSDRGAVYEQYF	TGTGCCAGCACCTCCGACCGGGGGGCCGTCTACGAGCAGTACTTC
NA	TRBJ2-5	TRBV3-1/TRBV3-2	NA	CASSSGTQYF	TGTGCCAGCAGTTCGGGGACCCAGTACTTC
NA	TRBJ2-7	TRBV6-5	NA	CASSYSRKREQYF	TGTGCCAGCAGTTACTCGAGAAAGAGGGAGCAGTACTTC
NA	TRBJ2-1	TRBV18	TRBD1	CASSPLQGIDNEQFF	TGTGCCAGCTCACCGCTACAGGGGATCGACAATGAGCAGTTCTTC
NA	TRBJ1-5	TRBV7-2	NA	CASSLGLDQPQHF	TGTGCCAGCAGCTTAGGTCTTGACCAGCCCCAGCATTTT
NA	TRBJ2-1	TRBV7-9	NA	CASSWTVYNEQFF	TGTGCCAGCAGCTGGACGGTATACAATGAGCAGTTCTTC
NA	TRBJ2-5	TRBV28	NA	CASMRGDAETQYF	TGTGCCAGCATGAGGGGGGACGCTGAGACCCAGTACTTC
NA	TRBJ1-1	TRBV7-3	NA	CASSLGTINTEAFF	TGTGCCAGCAGCTTAGGGACGATCAACACTGAAGCTTTCTTT
NA	TRBJ1-5	TRBV7-8	NA	CASTQGTFSNQPQHF	TGTGCCAGCACCCAGGGGACCTTTAGCAATCAGCCCCAGCATTTT
once	TRBJ1-2	TRBV29-1	TRBD1	CSVEERTRTGGLRGYTF	TGCAGCGTTGAAGAGAGGACTCGGACAGGGGGTTTAAGGGGCTACACCTTC
NA	TRBJ2-7	TRBV6-2/TRBV6-3	NA	CASSRTVNYEQYF	TGTGCCAGCAGCCGTACAGTAAACTACGAGCAGTACTTC
NA	TRBJ1-4	TRBV5-1	TRBD1	CASSSYRGDNEKLFF	TGCGCCAGCAGCTCATACAGGGGAGATAATGAAAAACTGTTTTTT
NA	TRBJ2-2	TRBV6-5	TRBD1	CAVRDRGFGELFF	TGTGCCGTCCGGGACAGGGGTTTCGGGGAGCTGTTTTTT
NA	TRBJ2-7	TRBV5-5	NA	CASSLGAGLGEQYF	TGTGCCAGCAGCTTGGGGGCGGGGCTCGGCGAGCAGTACTTC
NA	TRBJ1-1	TRBV28	NA	CASSSPDSFEAFF	TGTGCCAGCAGTTCTCCCGACAGCTTCGAGGCTTTCTTT
NA	TRBJ1-1	TRBV28	NA	CASGKTENTEAFF	TGTGCCAGCGGTAAGACAGAGAACACTGAAGCTTTCTTT
NA	TRBJ1-2	TRBV4-2	NA	CASSQGEAGASGYTF	TGTGCCAGCAGCCAAGGGGAAGCGGGGGCGAGTGGCTACACCTTC
NA	TRBJ2-4	TRBV19	NA	CASENKRGAKNIQYF	TGTGCCAGTGAAAATAAGAGGGGAGCCAAAAACATTCAGTACTTC
few	TRBJ2-7	TRBV5-4	NA	CASSRAGRDRHYEQYF	TGTGCCAGCAGCCGAGCCGGTAGGGACCGACACTACGAGCAGTACTTC
once	TRBJ2-2	TRBV18	NA	CASSEPQGQGITGELFF	TGTGCCAGCTCAGAACCTCAGGGGCAGGGGATTACCGGGGAGCTGTTTTTT
NA	TRBJ1-3	TRBV5-1	NA	CASSTGDYSGNTIYF	TGCGCCAGCAGCACGGGGGACTACTCTGGAAACACCATATATTTT
NA	TRBJ1-1	TRBV14	NA	CASSLHGMNTEAFF	TGTGCCAGCAGCCTACATGGGATGAACACTGAAGCTTTCTTT
NA	TRBJ1-2	TRBV29-1	NA	CSVERGNYGYTF	TGCAGCGTTGAACGGGGCAACTATGGCTACACCTTC
few	TRBJ2-2	TRBV11-3	NA	CASSNPRTTGELFF	TGTGCCAGCAGCAATCCGCGGACCACCGGGGAGCTGTTTTTT
NA	TRBJ2-5	TRBV7-2	NA	CASSLGHKETQYF	TGTGCCAGCAGCTTGGGACATAAAGAGACCCAGTACTTC
NA	TRBJ1-5	TRBV6-2/TRBV6-3	NA	CASSSTVMVYQPQHF	TGTGCCAGCAGTTCGACAGTTATGGTGTATCAGCCCCAGCATTTT
NA	TRBJ2-7	TRBV3-1/TRBV3-2	NA	CASSQVSSEQYF	TGTGCCAGCAGCCAAGTGTCCAGCGAGCAGTACTTC
NA	TRBJ1-5	TRBV19	NA	CASSTRGQPQHF	TGTGCCAGTAGTACCCGGGGTCAGCCCCAGCATTTT
NA	TRBJ1-2	TRBV14	NA	CASSQGLGYYGYTF	TGTGCCAGCAGCCAAGGTCTGGGGTACTATGGCTACACCTTC
NA	TRBJ2-1	TRBV2	TRBD2	CASSPTSGGYNEQFF	TGTGCCAGCAGTCCGACTAGCGGGGGTTACAATGAGCAGTTCTTC
once	TRBJ1-1	TRBV7-2	TRBD1	CASSSRRQGGTEAFF	TGTGCCAGCAGCTCCAGGCGGCAGGGGGGGACTGAAGCTTTCTTT
NA	TRBJ1-3	TRBV4-1	NA	CASSQEGNTIYF	TGCGCCAGCAGCCAAGAGGGAAACACCATATATTTT
NA	TRBJ1-1	TRBV4-3	NA	CASSQEGSGMWNTEAFF	TGCGCCAGCAGCCAAGAGGGTTCAGGGATGTGGAACACTGAAGCTTTCTTT
NA	TRBJ1-3	TRBV7-3	TRBD1	CASSLGDGQGNTIYF	TGTGCCAGCAGCTTAGGTGACGGACAGGGGAACACCATATATTTT
once	TRBJ2-7	TRBV5-1	TRBD1	CASSLVGDSTYEQYF	TGCGCCAGCAGCTTGGTAGGGGACAGCACCTACGAGCAGTACTTC
NA	TRBJ1-2	TRBV28	TRBD1	CASSRTGIGGYTF	TGTGCCAGCAGTCGGACAGGGATAGGGGGCTACACCTTC
NA	TRBJ1-3	TRBV28	NA	CASSMTGSNTIYF	TGTGCCAGCAGTATGACCGGGTCAAACACCATATATTTT
NA	TRBJ2-5	TRBV5-4	NA	CASSLTSGSRETQYF	TGTGCCAGCAGCTTAACTAGTGGTAGTCGGGAGACCCAGTACTTC
NA	TRBJ2-2	TRBV2	NA	CASRITANTGELFF	TGTGCCAGCAGAATCACCGCGAACACCGGGGAGCTGTTTTTT
few	TRBJ1-2	TRBV7-9	NA	CASSPGPGRSYGYTF	TGTGCCAGCAGCCCCGGACCAGGGCGGAGCTATGGCTACACCTTC
NA	TRBJ1-1	TRBV16	NA	CASSQNWGNTEAFF	TGTGCCAGCAGCCAAAACTGGGGGAACACTGAAGCTTTCTTT
NA	TRBJ2-5	TRBV7-9	TRBD2	CASGLLGLAETQYF	TGTGCCAGCGGGCTCCTGGGACTAGCGGAGACCCAGTACTTC
few	TRBJ2-3	TRBV2	NA	CASTQAPPYAANTDTQYF	TGTGCCAGCACCCAGGCCCCGCCCTATGCGGCAAACACAGATACGCAGTATTTT
NA	TRBJ2-2	TRBV7-2	NA	CASSLAYTGELFF	TGTGCCAGCAGCTTAGCGTACACCGGGGAGCTGTTTTTT
NA	TRBJ1-2	TRBV29-1	NA	CSVPPGLNYGYTF	TGCAGCGTTCCCCCAGGACTGAACTATGGCTACACCTTC
NA	TRBJ2-5	TRBV2	NA	CAMVLGSGETQYF	TGTGCCATGGTTCTAGGTTCGGGAGAGACCCAGTACTTC
NA	TRBJ2-3	TRBV11-3	TRBD1	CASSPGTDGDTQYF	TGTGCCAGCAGCCCTGGGACAGACGGGGATACGCAGTATTTT
few	TRBJ2-1	TRBV6-6	TRBD2	CASGGAGGSSYNEQFF	TGTGCCAGTGGGGGAGCGGGGGGCAGCTCCTACAATGAGCAGTTCTTC